Following are 24 T cell receptor beta chains from one sample sequenced in a study of T cell responses to AZD1222 COVID-19 vaccine. The table came from immunoSEQ multiplex PCR; TCRdb's copy has only in-frame clones and leaves some out. The repertoire includes about 140,000 clones, roughly 92% of them detected once, and 5% sits in the top ten. The starting material was peripheral blood, obtained on day 0 of AZD1222 vaccination. The receptor source for this set is an adult in good health.

The V gene is TRBV11-2, the J gene TRBJ2-2; 10 bases are a match to TRBD2. Germline V lookup: CDR1 SGHAT, CDR2 FQNNGV. J gave up 8 bases and V 1 base, and 7 bases lay outside the gene matches. The CDR3 loop spans 16 amino acids. The CDR3 here is CASSLVAGGVRGELFF. The CDR3 nucleotides are TGTGCCAGCAGCTTAGTAGCGGGGGGCGTCAGAGGGGAGCTGTTTTTT.

Regarding this clone: Additional DNA sequences in this sample encode the identical CDR3. The rearrangement uses TRBV5-1 and TRBJ1-3; D gene uncertain. Germline V gene lookup returns CDR1 SGHRS and CDR2 YFSETQ. The CDR3 extends over 14 amino acids. Trimming took off 0 bases at V and 1 base at J, with 5 bases between the two ends. This CDR3 reads CASSLGSSGNTIYF. The CDR3 coding sequence is TGCGCCAGCAGCTTGGGTAGTTCTGGAAACACCATATATTTT.

The V call is TRBV7-2, the J call TRBJ2-1; TRBD2 matches 10 bases. V was pared by 6 bases and J by 8 bases, with 4 bases of the junction left unmatched. Germline lookup yields CDR1 SGHTA and CDR2 FQGNSA. The CDR3 has 13 residues. The CDR3 DNA is TGTGCCAGCAGGCTAGCGGGGGACTATGAGCAGTTCTTC. This encodes CASRLAGDYEQFF.

This clone appeared a few times. This sequence joins TRBV6-6 and TRBJ1-5, with D unclear. The CDR3 is made up of 12 amino acids. V shed 1 base and J shed 11 bases, with 9 bases lying between them. The germline V gene has CDR1 MNHNY and CDR2 SVGAGI (reference sequence). CDR3 amino acids: CASSYYLGAQHF. The CDR3 DNA reads as TGTGCCAGCAGTTACTACCTTGGGGCCCAGCATTTT.

The gene calls are TRBV7-9 and TRBJ2-2; TRBD1 matches at 10 bases. Germline V gene sequence: CDR1 SEHNR, CDR2 FQNEAQ (reference sequence). CDR3 length: 15 amino acids. The ends lost 4 bases at V and 5 bases at J; junction bases unmatched: 4. CDR3: CASSSDRGRTGELFF. The CDR3 DNA reads TGTGCCAGCAGCTCAGACAGGGGGCGTACCGGGGAGCTGTTTTTT.

J is TRBJ2-2 and V is TRBV11-2; D gene ambiguous. The CDR3 has 15 amino acids. V was trimmed by 1 base and J by 2 bases, leaving 8 bases between them. The germline CDR1 and CDR2 sequences are SGHAT and FQNNGV. As DNA, the CDR3 is TGTGCCAGCAGCTTAGGGGCCCAAAACACCGGGGAGCTGTTTTTT. As protein: CASSLGAQNTGELFF. Together with reference TRBV11-2 and TRBJ2-2, the CDR3 gives the full variable domain: EAGVAQSPRYKIIEKRQSVAFWCNPISGHATLYWYQQILGQGPKLLIQFQNNGVVDDSQLPKDRFSAERLKGVDSTLKIQPAKLEDSAVYLCASSLGAQNTGELFFGEGSRLTVL.

The V gene is TRBV7-9, the J gene TRBJ1-2; 7 positions agree with TRBD1. Germline lookup yields CDR1 SEHNR and CDR2 FQNEAQ (reference sequence). The CDR3 spans 16 residues. The junction had 9 bases not matched to a gene; V was cut back by 5 bases and J by 0 bases. CDR3: CASSLPGQTTNYGYTF. The CDR3 bases are TGTGCCAGCAGCCTGCCGGGACAGACAACTAACTATGGCTACACCTTC.

This sequence joins TRBV4-1 and TRBJ1-2, with 7 bases identical to TRBD1. Germline CDR1 MGHRA, CDR2 YSYEKL. The CDR3 totals 15 residues. The V gene end was trimmed by 8 bases and the J gene end by 7 bases; junction bases not matched to a gene: 16. For the CDR3, the DNA is TGCGCCAGCCGTCGGACAGGCCCCGAGGATGGTGGCTACACCTTC. Protein product: CASRRTGPEDGGYTF.

The V and J genes are TRBV7-2 and TRBJ2-4, with D unresolved. Germline-derived CDR1 and CDR2 are SGHTA and FQGNSA. CDR3 length: 13 amino acids. V was clipped by 3 bases and J by 7 bases, with 10 bases between them. The CDR3 here is CASSLVNLNIQYF. The CDR3 DNA sequence: TGTGCCAGCAGCTTGGTGAATTTGAACATTCAGTACTTC.

V is TRBV7-9 and J is TRBJ2-7, with D possibly being TRBD1 (7 bases). This CDR3 is built from 13 residues. CDR1 SEHNR and CDR2 FQNEAQ come from the germline V gene (reference sequence). The V gene lost 2 bases and the J gene lost 6 bases, with 11 bases spanning the gap. DNA of the CDR3: TGTGCCAGCAGCTTACAGGGGGGTGGCGAGCAGTACTTC. As protein: CASSLQGGGEQYF. Together with reference TRBV7-9 and TRBJ2-7, the CDR3 gives the full variable domain: DTGVSQNPRHKITKRGQNVTFRCDPISEHNRLYWYRQTLGQGPEFLTYFQNEAQLEKSRLLSDRFSAERPKGSFSTLEIQRTEQGDSAMYLCASSLQGGGEQYFGPGTRLTVT.

V is TRBV6-2 or TRBV6-3 and J is TRBJ2-3; perhaps TRBD1 as D (5 bases). The germline CDR1 and CDR2 sequences are MNHEY and SVGEGT. The CDR3 runs to 13 residues. Trimming took 3 bases from V and 3 from J, leaving 7 bases between them. The CDR3 is CASSYQGTDTQYF. The CDR3 nucleotides are TGTGCCAGCAGTTATCAGGGTACAGATACGCAGTATTTT.

This sequence joins TRBV2 and TRBJ2-7; D gene unclear. CDR1 is SNHLY and CDR2 is FYNNEI in the germline V gene. The CDR3 sequence is 11 residues long. With 6 bases removed from V and 3 bases from J, the gap between germline ends came to 6 bases. CDR3 bases: TGTGCCAGCAGGGACGGCTACGAGCAGTACTTC. It is translated as CASRDGYEQYF.

The chain uses TRBV3-1 (or the pseudogene TRBV3-2) and TRBJ1-1; D call uncertain. Trimming pared 1 base from V and 3 bases from J, leaving 15 bases between. The CDR3 totals 16 residues. Germline V gene lookup returns CDR1 LGHDT and CDR2 YNNKEL (reference sequence). In DNA, the CDR3 is TGTGCCAGCAGCCAAGGGTATAGACCCGGTGACACTGAAGCTTTCTTT. Translation: CASSQGYRPGDTEAFF.

This clone was seen only a few times. The CDR3 sequence is CASTRRDLVGANVLTF. In nucleotides, the CDR3 is TGTGCCAGCACCCGGAGGGATTTAGTAGGGGCCAACGTCCTGACTTTC. The chain combines TRBV27 with TRBJ2-6; D is possibly TRBD2 (6 bases). CDR3 size: 16 residues. Trimming took off 7 bases at V and 4 bases at J, with 17 bases between the two ends. From germline, CDR1 is MNHEY and CDR2 SMNVEV (reference sequence).

The chain has TRBV3-1 (or the pseudogene TRBV3-2) and TRBJ2-2; 10 bases are a match to TRBD2. Trimming at V came to 0 bases and at J to 13 bases, leaving 5 bases not matched to a gene. CDR3 length equals 14 residues. Per the germline V gene, CDR1 is LGHDT and CDR2 is YNNKEL (reference sequence). This CDR3 is CASSQDMTSGRLFF. Here the CDR3 DNA reads TGTGCCAGCAGCCAAGATATGACTAGCGGGCGGCTGTTTTTT.

V and J are TRBV5-4 and TRBJ2-7; 7 positions agree with TRBD2. CDR1 is SGHNT and CDR2 is YYREEE in the germline V gene (reference sequence). J lost 3 bases, V lost 0 bases, and 6 bases had no gene match. The CDR3 is made up of 15 amino acids. In DNA, the CDR3 is TGTGCCAGCAGCTTGGGGGGGGAGGGCCTCTACGAGCAGTACTTC. This translates into CASSLGGEGLYEQYF.

This clone was observed once. The chain has TRBV7-9 and TRBJ2-7, with 9 nucleotides matching TRBD1. Germline values: CDR1 SEHNR, CDR2 FQNEAQ (reference sequence). J gave up 5 bases and V 3 bases, and 5 bases lay outside the gene matches. There are 14 residues in the CDR3. Here the CDR3 DNA reads TGTGCCAGCAGCTTCGACAGGGGGGCGGACGAGCAGTACTTC. The encoded protein is CASSFDRGADEQYF.

This chain uses TRBV14 with TRBJ2-7, with 8 bases identical to TRBD2. CDR1 is SGHDN and CDR2 is FVKESK in the germline V gene. This CDR3 is 17 amino acids long. V trimming: 3 bases; J trimming: 5 bases; junction bases outside the gene matches: 15. The CDR3 sequence: CASSHVWGLDTKNEQYF. CDR3 DNA sequence: TGTGCCAGCAGCCACGTATGGGGACTAGACACCAAGAACGAGCAGTACTTC.

The chain recombines TRBV28 with TRBJ1-5, with TRBD1 matching over 7 bases. CDR3 length: 17 amino acids. Germline V gives CDR1 MDHEN, CDR2 SYDVKM. V gave up 3 bases and J gave up 4 bases; unmatched junction bases: 12. As DNA, the CDR3 is TGTGCCAGCAGTTTTGGCGGGACAGCTTTTCCAAATCAGCCCCAGCATTTT. Translation gives CASSFGGTAFPNQPQHF.

V is TRBV29-1 and J is TRBJ1-4; D is unresolved. V lost 5 bases to trimming and J lost 8 bases, with 15 bases between them. The CDR3 is made up of 13 amino acids. Germline values: CDR1 SQVTM, CDR2 ANQGSEA. CDR3 protein: CSVLPGPGEKLFF. CDR3 bases: TGCAGCGTTCTGCCCGGGCCCGGAGAAAAACTGTTTTTT.

This rearrangement joins TRBV19 to TRBJ2-7; D not certain. Germline CDR1 and CDR2: LNHDA and SQIVND (reference sequence). The CDR3 loop spans 14 amino acids. V lost 5 bases to trimming and J lost 2 bases, with 13 bases between them. CDR3 in DNA: TGTGCCAGTAGTCGTGACCCCCGGCCCTACGAGCAGTACTTC. Translation: CASSRDPRPYEQYF.

CDR3 nucleotide sequence: TGTGCCAGCACGCGTACTAGCGGGAATTACAATGAGCAGTTCTTC. Its translation: CASTRTSGNYNEQFF. This chain links TRBV18 with TRBJ2-1; TRBD2 aligns across 10 bases. This CDR3 region has 15 residues. CDR1 KGHSH and CDR2 LQKENI come from the germline V gene. V lost 8 bases, J lost 4 bases, and 8 bases stayed unmatched.

The chain is built from TRBV18 and TRBJ1-1; D ambiguous. Trimming removed 3 bases at V and 1 base at J, with 3 bases between. Germline CDR1 reads KGHSH; CDR2 reads LQKENI. The CDR3 extends over 12 amino acids. CDR3 coding DNA: TGTGCCAGCTCACCCTCGAACACTGAAGCTTTCTTT. Amino acid sequence: CASSPSNTEAFF.

This chain uses TRBV7-9 with TRBJ2-3; 12 nucleotides match TRBD1. The CDR3 is 16 residues long. Losses at the gene ends were 5 bases for V and 3 bases for J; bases not matched to a gene: 6. Germline V gives CDR1 SEHNR, CDR2 FQNEAQ (reference sequence). The CDR3 DNA reads as TGTGCCAGCAGCCCCCGGGACAGGGGGCTTACAGATACGCAGTATTTT. It is translated as CASSPRDRGLTDTQYF.